This T cell receptor beta chain is from a study of blood T cell repertoires in COVID-19. Study-wide background: COVID-19 samples from acute and convalescent phases originated in the United States, Italy and Spain. T cells, B-cell-depleted T cells, or PBMCs supplied cDNA or gDNA.

Germline CDR1 reads MNHNY; CDR2 reads SVGAGI (reference sequence). V gave up 6 bases and J gave up 7 bases; unmatched junction bases: 14. The CDR3 is 15 amino acids. The assay was immunoSEQ multiplex PCR, and TCRdb's table has in-frame clones only and misses some. The table records about 100,000 clones, less than 95% of them present only once. The rearrangement links TRBV6-6 to TRBJ1-2; TRBD1 matches 7 bases. The sequence came from a man between 18 and 29 years old with COVID-19, enrolled during active disease. Sequencing was carried out using peripheral blood. The CDR3 region is CASSRPSQGVSGYTF. CDR3 coding DNA: TGTGCCAGCAGCCGCCCCTCCCAGGGGGTTAGTGGCTACACCTTC.